Listed below are T cell receptor beta chains from one sample, sequenced in a study of blood T cells in healthy people across ages. Each CDR3 protein gets one entry after TCRdb re-called the 5' RACE reads with MiXCR. The data show 780,000 or so distinct CDR3 sequences, about 56% seen once. Sequencing was done on a sample of blood. These receptors all come from a middle-aged man in good health. Both conserved end residues are part of each CDR3. The order of the fields is clone size, V gene, CDR3 length, D gene, J gene, CDR3 protein, CDR3 DNA. D genes are given only for firm matches. Only some rows state a clone size, as once, few, many or a class for expanded clones.

abundance: -; v_gene: TRBV9; len: 19; d_gene: -; j_gene: TRBJ2-6; CDR3aa: CASSVQGQTRTSGANVLTF; CDR3nt: TGTGCCAGCAGCGTTCAGGGGCAGACGCGGACCTCTGGGGCCAACGTCCTGACTTTC
abundance: few; v_gene: TRBV7-9; len: 15; d_gene: -; j_gene: TRBJ2-5; CDR3aa: CASSLGPQSDETQYF; CDR3nt: TGTGCCAGCAGTCTGGGGCCTCAATCCGACGAGACCCAGTACTTC
abundance: few; v_gene: TRBV7-9; len: 15; d_gene: -; j_gene: TRBJ2-5; CDR3aa: CAGGTWDNYQETQYF; CDR3nt: TGTGCCGGGGGAACCTGGGACAATTACCAAGAGACCCAGTACTTC
abundance: few; v_gene: TRBV7-2; len: 14; d_gene: TRBD1; j_gene: TRBJ2-6; CDR3aa: CARQGASGANVLTF; CDR3nt: TGTGCCAGACAGGGGGCCTCTGGGGCCAACGTCCTGACTTTC
abundance: -; v_gene: TRBV19; len: 16; d_gene: TRBD2; j_gene: TRBJ2-1; CDR3aa: CASTIVLAGGTNEQFF; CDR3nt: TGTGCCAGTACCATTGTTCTAGCGGGGGGGACCAATGAGCAGTTCTTC
abundance: -; v_gene: TRBV4-1; len: 17; d_gene: -; j_gene: TRBJ2-3; CDR3aa: CASSQEGRTGTADTQYF; CDR3nt: TGCGCCAGCAGCCAAGAGGGTCGGACCGGTACGGCAGATACGCAGTATTTT
abundance: -; v_gene: TRBV20-1; len: 13; d_gene: TRBD2; j_gene: TRBJ2-3; CDR3aa: CSARGLAGSMQYF; CDR3nt: TGCAGTGCTAGAGGACTAGCGGGAAGTATGCAGTATTTT
abundance: -; v_gene: TRBV24-1; len: 13; d_gene: -; j_gene: TRBJ2-5; CDR3aa: CATSEPGRETQYF; CDR3nt: TGTGCCACCAGTGAACCAGGCCGGGAGACCCAGTACTTC
abundance: many; v_gene: TRBV5-1; len: 13; d_gene: -; j_gene: TRBJ2-3; CDR3aa: CASSLDNTDTQYF; CDR3nt: TGTGCCAGCAGTCTTGACAACACAGATACGCAGTATTTT
abundance: few; v_gene: TRBV20-1; len: 13; d_gene: -; j_gene: TRBJ1-1; CDR3aa: CSAPGDDSTEAFF; CDR3nt: TGCAGTGCCCCAGGCGACGATAGCACTGAAGCTTTCTTT
abundance: few; v_gene: TRBV6-5; len: 14; d_gene: TRBD1; j_gene: TRBJ1-5; CDR3aa: CASSYGTGLQPQHF; CDR3nt: TGTGCCAGCAGTTACGGGACAGGGCTTCAGCCCCAGCATTTT
abundance: -; v_gene: TRBV24-1; len: 16; d_gene: -; j_gene: TRBJ2-5; CDR3aa: CATSSTQGSYGETQYF; CDR3nt: TGTGCCACCAGTTCTACACAGGGTTCGTATGGAGAGACCCAGTACTTC
abundance: -; v_gene: TRBV7-2; len: 15; d_gene: -; j_gene: TRBJ2-7; CDR3aa: CASSSPGLISYEQYF; CDR3nt: TGTGCCAGCAGCTCCCCGGGACTGATCTCCTACGAGCAGTACTTC
abundance: few; v_gene: TRBV20-1; len: 13; d_gene: -; j_gene: TRBJ2-7; CDR3aa: CSASGAAVHEQYF; CDR3nt: TGCAGTGCTAGCGGAGCGGCCGTGCACGAGCAGTACTTC
abundance: few; v_gene: TRBV5-1; len: 15; d_gene: -; j_gene: TRBJ2-6; CDR3aa: CASSLNGSGANVLTF; CDR3nt: TGCGCCAGCAGCTTGAACGGGTCTGGGGCCAACGTCCTGACTTTC
abundance: few; v_gene: TRBV7-2; len: 14; d_gene: TRBD2; j_gene: TRBJ2-1; CDR3aa: CASRQSSGRGEQFF; CDR3nt: TGTGCCAGCAGACAATCTAGCGGGAGGGGTGAGCAGTTCTTC
abundance: -; v_gene: TRBV29-1; len: 15; d_gene: TRBD2; j_gene: TRBJ2-1; CDR3aa: CSGAGGDQSYNEQFF; CDR3nt: TGCAGCGGGGCGGGAGGGGATCAGTCCTACAATGAGCAGTTCTTC
abundance: -; v_gene: TRBV7-3; len: 14; d_gene: TRBD1; j_gene: TRBJ2-5; CDR3aa: CASSLKGQGGEQYF; CDR3nt: TGTGCCAGCAGCTTAAAGGGACAGGGGGGTGAGCAGTACTTC
abundance: -; v_gene: TRBV12-3/TRBV12-4; len: 16; d_gene: TRBD2; j_gene: TRBJ2-1; CDR3aa: CASSPTVAGDGVEQFF; CDR3nt: TGTGCCAGCAGTCCGACCGTAGCGGGAGACGGGGTTGAGCAGTTCTTC
abundance: -; v_gene: TRBV5-1; len: 16; d_gene: TRBD2; j_gene: TRBJ2-7; CDR3aa: CASSSVAGGNSYEQYF; CDR3nt: TGCGCCAGCAGCAGTGTAGCGGGAGGTAACTCCTACGAGCAGTACTTC
abundance: few; v_gene: TRBV13; len: 15; d_gene: TRBD1; j_gene: TRBJ2-7; CDR3aa: CASSSIGTGHREQYF; CDR3nt: TGTGCCAGCAGCTCCATCGGGACAGGGCATCGTGAGCAGTACTTC
abundance: few; v_gene: TRBV7-2; len: 15; d_gene: TRBD1; j_gene: TRBJ1-5; CDR3aa: CASSRDRDWAQPQHF; CDR3nt: TGTGCCAGCAGCCGAGACAGGGATTGGGCGCAGCCCCAGCATTTT
abundance: -; v_gene: TRBV2; len: 17; d_gene: TRBD2; j_gene: TRBJ2-3; CDR3aa: CASSTGTSGGGTDTQYF; CDR3nt: TGTGCCAGCAGTACCGGGACTAGCGGGGGCGGCACAGATACGCAGTATTTT
abundance: -; v_gene: TRBV29-1; len: 12; d_gene: -; j_gene: TRBJ1-2; CDR3aa: CSVREGQDGYTF; CDR3nt: TGCAGCGTTCGGGAGGGGCAAGATGGCTACACCTTC
abundance: -; v_gene: TRBV7-2; len: 14; d_gene: TRBD1; j_gene: TRBJ2-5; CDR3aa: CASSHTDRGETQYF; CDR3nt: TGTGCCAGCAGCCATACGGACAGGGGAGAGACCCAGTACTTC
abundance: -; v_gene: TRBV27; len: 18; d_gene: -; j_gene: TRBJ1-2; CDR3aa: CASSFGPAGGFGDYGYTF; CDR3nt: TGTGCCAGCAGTTTTGGCCCGGCGGGAGGTTTTGGGGACTATGGCTACACCTTC
abundance: -; v_gene: TRBV11-3; len: 14; d_gene: -; j_gene: TRBJ2-5; CDR3aa: CASSPRDKKETQYF; CDR3nt: TGTGCCAGCAGCCCCCGGGACAAGAAAGAGACCCAGTACTTC
abundance: -; v_gene: TRBV5-1; len: 13; d_gene: -; j_gene: TRBJ2-7; CDR3aa: CASLARLGGEQYF; CDR3nt: TGCGCCAGCCTAGCCCGGTTGGGGGGAGAGCAGTACTTC